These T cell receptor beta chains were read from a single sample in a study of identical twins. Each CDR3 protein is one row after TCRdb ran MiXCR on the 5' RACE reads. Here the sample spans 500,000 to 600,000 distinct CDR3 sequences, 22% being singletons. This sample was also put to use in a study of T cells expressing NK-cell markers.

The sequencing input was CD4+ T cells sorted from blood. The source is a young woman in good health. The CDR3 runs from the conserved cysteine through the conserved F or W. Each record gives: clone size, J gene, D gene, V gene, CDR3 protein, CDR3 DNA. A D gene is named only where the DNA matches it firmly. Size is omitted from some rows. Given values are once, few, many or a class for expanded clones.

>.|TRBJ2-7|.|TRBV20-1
CSATRDREQYF
TGCAGTGCTACCCGGGACCGGGAGCAGTACTTC
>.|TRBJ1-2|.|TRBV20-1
CSARVRPYGYTF
TGCAGTGCTAGAGTGAGGCCCTATGGCTACACCTTC
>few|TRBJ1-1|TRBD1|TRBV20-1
CSARVGTGGEEAFF
TGCAGTGCTAGAGTGGGGACAGGAGGAGAGGAAGCTTTCTTT
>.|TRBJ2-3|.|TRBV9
CASSVARMGDTQYF
TGTGCCAGCAGCGTAGCCAGGATGGGGGATACGCAGTATTTT
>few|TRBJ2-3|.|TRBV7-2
CASSSWTGTDTQYF
TGTGCCAGCAGCTCTTGGACCGGAACAGATACGCAGTATTTT
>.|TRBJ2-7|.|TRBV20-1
CSASGGPAYEQYF
TGCAGTGCTAGCGGGGGCCCCGCCTACGAGCAGTACTTC
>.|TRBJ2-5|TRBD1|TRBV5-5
CASSSRRDSHRAETQYF
TGTGCCAGCAGCTCCCGACGGGACAGCCATCGTGCGGAGACCCAGTACTTC
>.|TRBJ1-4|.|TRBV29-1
CSVRATNEKLFF
TGCAGCGTTAGAGCAACTAATGAAAAACTGTTTTTT
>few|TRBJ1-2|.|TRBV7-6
CASTTGQGYGYTF
TGTGCCAGCACCACGGGGCAGGGTTATGGCTACACCTTC
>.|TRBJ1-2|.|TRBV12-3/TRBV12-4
CASSLTSRLEGGGYTF
TGTGCCAGCAGTTTAACGTCTAGGCTGGAAGGTGGCGGCTACACCTTC
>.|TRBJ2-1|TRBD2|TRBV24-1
CATSDSSGSGNEQFF
TGTGCCACCAGCGATAGTAGCGGGTCCGGCAATGAGCAGTTCTTC
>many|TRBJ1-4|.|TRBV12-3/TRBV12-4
CASSWQGREKLFF
TGTGCCAGCTCATGGCAGGGAAGGGAAAAACTGTTTTTT
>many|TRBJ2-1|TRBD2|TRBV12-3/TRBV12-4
CASNQREDRNEQFF
TGTGCCAGCAATCAGCGGGAGGATCGGAATGAGCAGTTCTTC
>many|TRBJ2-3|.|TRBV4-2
CASSQERDTQYF
TGTGCCAGCAGCCAAGAAAGGGATACGCAGTATTTT
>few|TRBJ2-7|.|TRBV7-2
CASSFIPGIAYEQYF
TGTGCCAGCAGCTTCATCCCGGGCATTGCCTACGAGCAGTACTTC
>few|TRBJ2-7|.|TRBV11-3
CASSVGQSSYEQYF
TGTGCCAGCAGCGTCGGACAGAGCTCCTACGAGCAGTACTTC
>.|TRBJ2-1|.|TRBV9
CASSVGDTNNEQFF
TGTGCCAGCAGCGTAGGAGACACAAACAATGAGCAGTTCTTC
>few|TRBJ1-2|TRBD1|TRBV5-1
CASSPTGEEDGYTF
TGCGCCAGCAGCCCGACAGGGGAGGAAGATGGCTACACCTTC
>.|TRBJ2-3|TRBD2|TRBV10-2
CASSESLAGSTDTQYF
TGCGCCAGCAGTGAGTCACTAGCGGGGAGCACAGATACGCAGTATTTT
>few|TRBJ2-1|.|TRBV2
CASIPRTNANEQFF
TGTGCCAGCATCCCGAGGACCAACGCCAATGAGCAGTTCTTC
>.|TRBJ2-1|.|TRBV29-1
CSVSDYNEQFF
TGCAGCGTTTCCGACTACAATGAGCAGTTCTTC
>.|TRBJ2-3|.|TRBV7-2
CASSLESHTQYF
TGTGCCAGCAGCTTAGAGTCACATACGCAGTATTTT
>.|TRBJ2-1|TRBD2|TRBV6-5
CASSYGLAGGVKSYNEQFF
TGTGCCAGCAGCTACGGACTAGCGGGTGGAGTCAAATCCTACAATGAGCAGTTCTTC
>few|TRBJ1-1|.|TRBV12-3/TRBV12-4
CASSRQVRTEAFF
TGTGCCAGCAGTCGACAGGTTCGGACTGAAGCTTTCTTT
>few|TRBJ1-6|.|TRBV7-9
CASSRDLGVSSPLHF
TGTGCCAGCAGCCGGGATCTGGGAGTATCTTCACCCCTCCACTTT
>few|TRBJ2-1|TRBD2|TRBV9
CASSQTSGGADEQFF
TGTGCCAGCAGTCAAACTAGCGGGGGGGCCGATGAGCAGTTCTTC
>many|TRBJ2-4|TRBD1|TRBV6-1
CASSLTGTGLNIQYF
TGTGCCAGCAGCCTTACCGGGACAGGGCTCAACATTCAGTACTTC
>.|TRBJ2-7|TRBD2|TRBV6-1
CASRGGTSGSWYEQYF
TGTGCCAGCAGGGGGGGGACTAGCGGGAGCTGGTACGAGCAGTACTTC
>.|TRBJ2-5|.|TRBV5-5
CASSLGAGYRETQYF
TGTGCCAGCAGCTTGGGAGCAGGATATCGGGAGACCCAGTACTTC
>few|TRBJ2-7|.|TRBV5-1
CASSLPYSGGNEQYF
TGCGCCAGCAGCTTGCCGTATTCAGGAGGGAACGAGCAGTACTTC
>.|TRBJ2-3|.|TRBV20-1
CSGEARVSYTQYF
TGCAGTGGGGAAGCCAGGGTTTCCTATACGCAGTATTTT
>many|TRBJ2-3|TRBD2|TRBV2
CASRGGLGTDTQYF
TGTGCCAGCAGAGGGGGACTAGGCACAGATACGCAGTATTTT
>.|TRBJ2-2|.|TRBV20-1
CSVSGSRSGELFF
TGCAGTGTCAGCGGAAGTAGGTCCGGGGAGCTGTTTTTT
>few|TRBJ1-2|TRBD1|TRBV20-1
CSARDQKGGADGYTF
TGCAGTGCTAGAGATCAGAAAGGGGGCGCGGATGGCTACACCTTC
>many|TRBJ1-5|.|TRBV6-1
CASSERDSNQPQHF
TGTGCCAGCAGTGAGAGGGATAGCAATCAGCCCCAGCATTTT
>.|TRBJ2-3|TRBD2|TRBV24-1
CATSSGGDTQYF
TGTGCCACCAGCTCGGGAGGAGATACGCAGTATTTT
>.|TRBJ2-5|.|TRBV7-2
CASSRVQGYQETQYF
TGTGCCAGCAGCAGGGTTCAGGGGTACCAAGAGACCCAGTACTTC
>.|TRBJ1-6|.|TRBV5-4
CASSPQGRRDSPLHF
TGTGCCAGCAGCCCGCAGGGCCGCAGAGATTCACCCCTCCACTTT
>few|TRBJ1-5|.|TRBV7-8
CASSFGGSGNNPNQPQHF
TGTGCCAGCAGTTTCGGAGGGTCCGGGAATAATCCCAATCAGCCCCAGCATTTT
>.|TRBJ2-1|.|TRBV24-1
CATSGDSNEQFF
TGTGCCACCAGTGGAGACAGCAATGAGCAGTTCTTC
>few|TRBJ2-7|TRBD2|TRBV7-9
CASSLATSGPYEQYF
TGTGCCAGCAGCTTAGCGACTAGCGGGCCCTACGAGCAGTACTTC
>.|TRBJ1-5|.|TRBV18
CASSQSQSPQHF
TGTGCCAGCTCACAGTCCCAAAGCCCCCAGCATTTT
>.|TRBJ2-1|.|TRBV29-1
CSSSVVGGEQFF
TGCAGCTCGTCCGTTGTCGGGGGCGAGCAGTTCTTC
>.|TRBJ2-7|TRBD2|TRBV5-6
CASTDSGLAGGYEQYF
TGTGCCAGCACCGACTCGGGGCTAGCGGGAGGGTACGAGCAGTACTTC
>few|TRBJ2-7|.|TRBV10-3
CAIKLASDYEQYF
TGTGCCATCAAGCTGGCTAGCGACTACGAGCAGTACTTC
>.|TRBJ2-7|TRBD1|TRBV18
CASSPKVTGTGHYEQYF
TGTGCCAGCTCCCCTAAAGTAACCGGGACAGGTCACTACGAGCAGTACTTC
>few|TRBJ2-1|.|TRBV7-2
CASTPRGPGSNEQFF
TGTGCCAGCACCCCCCGAGGGCCGGGTAGCAATGAGCAGTTCTTC
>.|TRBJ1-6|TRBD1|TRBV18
CASSTDRGPYSPLHF
TGTGCCAGCTCAACGGACAGGGGGCCTTATTCACCCCTCCACTTT
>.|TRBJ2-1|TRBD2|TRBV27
CASSLSGREVSYNEQFF
TGTGCCAGCAGTTTATCGGGGCGGGAGGTTTCCTACAATGAGCAGTTCTTC
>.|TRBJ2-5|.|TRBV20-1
CSAWTRIGETQYF
TGCAGTGCTTGGACTCGAATAGGGGAGACCCAGTACTTC
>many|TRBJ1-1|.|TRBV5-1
CASSQNTEAFF
TGTGCCAGCAGCCAAAACACTGAAGCTTTCTTT
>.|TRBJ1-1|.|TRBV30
CAWSFRGSEAFF
TGTGCCTGGAGCTTCAGGGGATCAGAAGCTTTCTTT
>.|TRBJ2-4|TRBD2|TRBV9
CASSTTFAGEGGIQYF
TGTGCCAGCAGCACCACCTTCGCGGGAGAGGGAGGCATTCAGTACTTC
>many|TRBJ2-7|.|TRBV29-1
CSVGLSAGVGQYF
TGCAGCGTGGGACTGTCGGCAGGGGTCGGGCAGTACTTC